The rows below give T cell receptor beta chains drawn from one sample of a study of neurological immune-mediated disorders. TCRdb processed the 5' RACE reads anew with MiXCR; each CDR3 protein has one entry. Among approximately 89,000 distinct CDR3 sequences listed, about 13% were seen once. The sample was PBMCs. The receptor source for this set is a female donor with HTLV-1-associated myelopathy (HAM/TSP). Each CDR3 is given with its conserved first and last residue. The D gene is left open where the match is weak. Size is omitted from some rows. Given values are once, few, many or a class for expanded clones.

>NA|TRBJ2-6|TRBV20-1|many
TGCAGTGCTAGAGTCTCCTCCGCTGGGGCCAACGTCCTGACTTTC
CSARVSSAGANVLTF
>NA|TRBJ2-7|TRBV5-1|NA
TGCGCCAGCAGCCCTTGGGTCACAGGGCATACCTCATACGAGCAGTACTTC
CASSPWVTGHTSYEQYF
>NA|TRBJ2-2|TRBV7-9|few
TGTGCCAGCAGCCCCCGGCTGGGACCCGGGGAGCTGTTTTTT
CASSPRLGPGELFF
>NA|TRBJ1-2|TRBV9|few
TGTGCCAGCAGCGACAGGGTCTATGGCTACACCTTC
CASSDRVYGYTF
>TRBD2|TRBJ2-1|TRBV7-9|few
TGTGCCAGCAGCCCCGAGCTAGCGGGGGGGCAGAATGAGCAGTTCTTC
CASSPELAGGQNEQFF
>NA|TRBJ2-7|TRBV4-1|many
TGCGCCAGCAGCCACACTCAGGGCCTTGCGGTCGAGCAGTACTTC
CASSHTQGLAVEQYF
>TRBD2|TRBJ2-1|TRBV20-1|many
TGCAGTGCTAGATGGGGGGGTGAGCAGTTCTTC
CSARWGGEQFF
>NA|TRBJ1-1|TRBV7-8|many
TGTGCCAGCAGTACGGCCCCAAACACTGAAGCTTTCTTT
CASSTAPNTEAFF
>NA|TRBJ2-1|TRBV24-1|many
TGTGCCACCAGTGACTCCCGGCTAGGAGGAGACAATGAGCAGTTCTTC
CATSDSRLGGDNEQFF
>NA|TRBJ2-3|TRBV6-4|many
TGTGCCAGCAGGGATGGGGATACGCAGTATTTT
CASRDGDTQYF
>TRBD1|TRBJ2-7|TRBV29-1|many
TGCAGTCGTATCCCGGGACAGGGGACCTCAAGGAGCTCCTACGAGCAGTACTTC
CSRIPGQGTSRSSYEQYF
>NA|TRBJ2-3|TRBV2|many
TGTGCCAGCGACAGGACTACAGATACGCAGTATTTT
CASDRTTDTQYF
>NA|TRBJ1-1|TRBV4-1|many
TGCGCCAGCAGCCAAGATTTCCGGACACTGAACACTGAAGCTTTCTTT
CASSQDFRTLNTEAFF
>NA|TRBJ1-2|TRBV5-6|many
TGTGCCAGCAGCTTGGGGGGGACGGACTTCATCTATGGCTACACCTTC
CASSLGGTDFIYGYTF
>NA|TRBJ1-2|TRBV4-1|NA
TGCGCCAGCAGCTCCACGGTGGGAGGGAACTATGGCTACACCTTC
CASSSTVGGNYGYTF
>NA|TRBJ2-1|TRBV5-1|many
TGCGCCAGCAGCCAGGGGTCCAATGAGCAGTTCTTC
CASSQGSNEQFF
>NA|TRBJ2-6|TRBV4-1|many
TGCGCCAGCAGCCAAGGTTACGCGGGGGCCAACGTCCTGACTTTC
CASSQGYAGANVLTF
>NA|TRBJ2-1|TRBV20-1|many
TGCAGTGCTAGAGATTTGACAGGCCACTACAATGAGCAGTTCTTC
CSARDLTGHYNEQFF
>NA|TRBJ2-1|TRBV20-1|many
TGCAGTGCTAGAGTTCGGTGGCCCGATGAGCAGTTCTTC
CSARVRWPDEQFF
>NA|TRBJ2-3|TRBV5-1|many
TGCGCCAGCAGCCAAAACGAAGATACGCAGTATTTT
CASSQNEDTQYF
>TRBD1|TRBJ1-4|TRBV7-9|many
TGTGCCAGCAGCCAACAGGGGCAGACTAATGAAAAACTGTTTTTT
CASSQQGQTNEKLFF
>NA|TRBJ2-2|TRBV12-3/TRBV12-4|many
TGTGCCAGCAGTCAGGACAGTCCCGGGGAGCTGTTTTTT
CASSQDSPGELFF
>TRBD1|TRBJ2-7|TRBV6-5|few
TGTGCCAGCAGAGGGACAGGGGATAGCGAGCAGTACTTC
CASRGTGDSEQYF
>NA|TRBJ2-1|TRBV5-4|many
TGTGCCAGCAGCCCTGGACCAGGGGTATCCTACAATGAGCAGTTCTTC
CASSPGPGVSYNEQFF
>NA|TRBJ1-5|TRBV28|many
TGTGCCAGCAGCACCTCTCAGGGCTCCAATCAGCCCCAGCATTTT
CASSTSQGSNQPQHF
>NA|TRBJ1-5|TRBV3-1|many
TGTGCCAGCAGCCAGATGAGGGATCAGCCCCAGCATTTT
CASSQMRDQPQHF
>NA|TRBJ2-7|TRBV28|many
TGTGCCAGCAGCAACTACTACGAGCAGTACTTC
CASSNYYEQYF